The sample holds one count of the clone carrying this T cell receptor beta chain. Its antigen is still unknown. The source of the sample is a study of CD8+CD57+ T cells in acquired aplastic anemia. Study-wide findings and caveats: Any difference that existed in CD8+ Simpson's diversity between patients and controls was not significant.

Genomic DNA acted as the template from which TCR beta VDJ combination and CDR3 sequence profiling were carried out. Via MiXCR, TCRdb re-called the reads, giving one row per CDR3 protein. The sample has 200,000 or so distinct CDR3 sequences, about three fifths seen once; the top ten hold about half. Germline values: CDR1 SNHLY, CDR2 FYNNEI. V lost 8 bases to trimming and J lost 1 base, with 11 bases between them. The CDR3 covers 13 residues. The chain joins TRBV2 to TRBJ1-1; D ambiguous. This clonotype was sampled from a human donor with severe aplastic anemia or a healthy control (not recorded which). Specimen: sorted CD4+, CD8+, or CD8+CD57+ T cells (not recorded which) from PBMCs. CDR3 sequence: CASERAGNTEAFF. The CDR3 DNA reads TGTGCCAGCGAGCGGGCTGGGAACACTGAAGCTTTCTTT.